A selection of T cell receptor beta chains follows, all from one sample in a study of early T cells in non-severe SARS-CoV-2 infection. TCRdb re-derived calls from the 5' RACE reads in MiXCR, one entry per CDR3 protein. Of about 69,000 distinct CDR3 sequences detected, about 9% appear once; the ten largest clones hold roughly 6%. Material: whole blood. The receptors shown here come from an adult who was a healthcare worker with PCR-confirmed SARS-CoV-2 infection or an uninfected control (not recorded which). CDR3s include the opening cysteine and the closing phenylalanine or tryptophan. D genes are given only for firm matches. Clone size is stated in some rows and not others, as once, few, many or a class when expanded.

d_gene	v_gene	j_gene	abundance	CDR3nt	CDR3aa
.	TRBV19	TRBJ1-5	many	TGTGCCAGTAACAGGAACAATCAGCCCCAGCATTTT	CASNRNNQPQHF
.	TRBV6-2/TRBV6-3	TRBJ2-1	many	TGTGCCAGCAGTTACGACTCCTACAATGAGCAGTTCTTC	CASSYDSYNEQFF
.	TRBV11-1	TRBJ2-5	.	TGTGCCAGCACAGAACTCGACGGTGGGGAGACCCAGTACTTC	CASTELDGGETQYF
.	TRBV29-1	TRBJ2-1	few	TGCAGCGTTGAAGATCTCACTAGGGACAATGAGCAGTTCTTC	CSVEDLTRDNEQFF
.	TRBV12-3/TRBV12-4	TRBJ2-2	many	TGTGCCAGCAGTCCCTCACGGGTTTCGAACACCGGGGAGCTGTTTTTT	CASSPSRVSNTGELFF
.	TRBV11-2	TRBJ2-1	many	TGTGCCAGCAGCTTAACGGGGACTCTTTACAATGAGCAGTTCTTC	CASSLTGTLYNEQFF
TRBD2	TRBV27	TRBJ2-1	many	TGTGCCAGCAGTTTGTCGGCTAGCGGCAATGAGCAGTTCTTC	CASSLSASGNEQFF
TRBD1	TRBV10-2	TRBJ2-2	many	TGCGCCAGCAGTGAGAATAGGGGGCAGGACACCGGGGAGCTGTTTTTT	CASSENRGQDTGELFF
.	TRBV20-1	TRBJ1-2	few	TGCAGTGCTAACCCTCCGGGAAACTCTGGCTACACCTTC	CSANPPGNSGYTF
TRBD2	TRBV7-9	TRBJ2-7	many	TGTGCCAGCAGCTCGGCCCAGCGCGGGAGGGCCTTTAGCTCCTACGAGCAGTACTTC	CASSSAQRGRAFSSYEQYF
.	TRBV30	TRBJ2-3	many	TGTGCCTGGAGGAGGTGGCAGAGGCGCGATACGCAGTATTTT	CAWRRWQRRDTQYF
.	TRBV20-1	TRBJ2-7	.	TGCAGTGCTAGAATAGGAGGAATGGGGTACGAGCAGTACTTC	CSARIGGMGYEQYF
.	TRBV7-2	TRBJ2-5	many	TGCGCCAGCAGCTTGGAGACTCAAGAGACCCAGTACTTC	CASSLETQETQYF
.	TRBV20-1	TRBJ1-2	many	TGCAGTGCTGGTACTAACTATGGCTACACCTTC	CSAGTNYGYTF
TRBD2	TRBV5-4	TRBJ2-3	.	TGTGCCAGCAGCCAACTAGCGGGCCTTACAGATACGCAGTATTTT	CASSQLAGLTDTQYF
.	TRBV19	TRBJ1-1	many	TGTGCCAGTAGTCGGGCTAACACTGAAGCTTTCTTT	CASSRANTEAFF
TRBD2	TRBV6-2/TRBV6-3	TRBJ2-3	many	TGTGCCAGCAGAGAACACCGGACTAGCGGAGCGAGCACAGATACGCAGTATTTT	CASREHRTSGASTDTQYF
.	TRBV28	TRBJ1-2	few	TGTGCCAGCAGCTTGGGCAGTAACTATGGCTACACCTTC	CASSLGSNYGYTF